What follows describes a single TCR beta chain. This entry comes from a study of Ad26.COV2.S vaccination and SARS-CoV-2 variants. Treatment described: some 19 received Ad26.COV2.S at low or high dose, single or two shots; several received placebo; per-sample allocation not given. Samples came from day 63 after the first vaccine or placebo injection. The protocol was immunoSEQ multiplex PCR, while the TCRdb copy is restricted to in-frame clones and leaves out a portion. The sample has about 680,000 clones, more than 80% seen once. The CDR3 loop spans 15 amino acids. Per the germline V gene, CDR1 is SGHRS and CDR2 is YFSETQ. With 2 bases removed from V and 0 bases from J, the gap between germline ends came to 8 bases.

The clonotype comes from a person aged 18 to 59 who received the Ad26.COV2.S COVID-19 vaccine or a placebo. The sequences come from peripheral blood, collected in a trial of Ad26.COV2.S vaccine versus placebo. The chain recombines TRBV5-1 with TRBJ2-2; TRBD2 might be the D (5 bases). CDR3 region: CASSFGGPNTGELFF. The CDR3 region has the DNA TGCGCCAGCAGCTTTGGCGGGCCGAACACCGGGGAGCTGTTTTTT.